This T cell receptor (beta chain) was observed in a study of spatial heterogeneity in lung cancer. TCRdb itself ran the 5' RACE reads through MiXCR, one entry per CDR3 protein. The sample has 10,000 to 12,000 distinct CDR3 sequences; roughly 5.1% are singletons. By sample share, this clonotype is medium-sized. Time point described: sample taken at primary tumor resection. Frozen PBMC, nontumor lung or tumor provided whole RNA, which was sequenced unsorted. Losses at the gene ends were 6 bases for V and 6 bases for J; bases not matched to a gene: 13. This CDR3 has 17 residues. The V call is TRBV12-3 or TRBV12-4, the J call TRBJ2-2, with TRBD2 identical over 10 bases. The source is a male donor with early-stage non-small cell lung cancer. This material consisted of PBMCs, taken at surgery. The CDR3 protein is CASSPLAGVGFSGELFF. The CDR3 DNA reads as TGTGCCAGCAGCCCTCTAGCGGGAGTCGGCTTCTCCGGGGAGCTGTTTTTT.